One and the same sample provided the 23 T cell receptor beta chains below, sequenced in a study of CD8 T cells in Susac syndrome (dated by TCRdb to the late 2010s). The protocol used for the library was the immunoSEQ multiplex PCR assay. RNA was extracted using the RNeasy kit, and roughly 0.5 to 1 microgram was reverse transcribed with random hexamers. The public reads were run again by TCRdb, first through fastp at Q25 and then through MiXCR, and only productive beta chains were kept. All rows with the same CDR3 protein become a single entry with the most common DNA and genes. The sample records about 180,000 distinct CDR3 sequences, 85% to 95% of which are singletons. Of the sample, roughly 0.12% falls within the top ten clones. The sample taken for sequencing was CD4+ T cells from PBMCs. The origin of the receptors is a human donor with Susac syndrome.

This chain joins TRBV9 and TRBJ2-1; 8 bases fit TRBD2. This CDR3 is 16 amino acids long. V dropped 1 base and J dropped 5; count of bases not matched to a gene: 8. Germline V gives CDR1 SGDLS, CDR2 YYNGEE. CDR3 nucleotide sequence: TGTGCCAGCAGCGTATCCGGGGGGGCCAAGGACAATGAGCAGTTCTTC. Protein sequence: CASSVSGGAKDNEQFF.

V usage is TRBV5-1 and J usage is TRBJ2-5, with TRBD2 identical over 7 bases. Germline V gene lookup returns CDR1 SGHRS and CDR2 YFSETQ. The CDR3 length is 14 residues. V was pared by 5 bases and J by 5 bases, with 9 bases of the junction left unmatched. CDR3 DNA: TGCGCCAGCAGTCGAGAGACCGGGGGGGAGACCCAGTACTTC. Translation gives CASSRETGGETQYF.

This chain's CDR3 is CATSRVAEYQETQYF. The CDR3 nucleotides read TGTGCCACCAGCAGAGTAGCAGAGTACCAAGAGACCCAGTACTTC. V gene TRBV15 combines with J gene TRBJ2-5; D gene uncertain. CDR1 LNHNV and CDR2 YYDKDF come from the germline V gene (reference sequence). The CDR3 covers 15 residues. V was trimmed by 1 base and J by 0 bases, leaving 9 bases between them.

This clonotype was detected once. This chain uses TRBV28 with TRBJ1-2; no clear D gene. This CDR3 contains 10 residues. Trimming shortened V by 5 bases and J by 5 bases, and 3 bases separated the two germline ends. Looked up from germline, CDR1 is MDHEN and CDR2 is SYDVKM. The CDR3 region has the DNA TGTGCCAGCAGTCGTTATGGCTACACCTTC. Its protein product is CASSRYGYTF.

The CDR3 region has the DNA TGCAGTGCTAGAGCTCCGTTGGCGCATCAGCCCCAGCATTTT. Translation gives CSARAPLAHQPQHF. V and J are TRBV20-1 and TRBJ1-5; D is uncertain. Trimming took 1 base from V and 5 from J, leaving 12 bases between them. Germline-derived CDR1 and CDR2 are DFQATT and SNEGSKA (reference sequence). This CDR3 contains 14 residues.

The chain links TRBV20-1 to TRBJ2-3, with 8 bases lining up with TRBD2. This CDR3 has 12 amino acids. Per the germline V gene, CDR1 is DFQATT and CDR2 is SNEGSKA (reference sequence). V gave up 6 bases and J gave up 8 bases; unmatched junction bases: 7. The CDR3 spells CSAKRGPGTQYF. The CDR3 region has the DNA TGCAGTGCGAAGCGGGGGCCAGGTACGCAGTATTTT.

The CDR3 protein is CASRGGIAYNEQFF. DNA for the CDR3: TGTGCCAGCCGAGGGGGCATAGCCTACAATGAGCAGTTCTTC. The genes are TRBV6-5 and TRBJ2-1; 7 nucleotides match TRBD1. Trimming took 8 bases from V and 2 from J; bases not matched to a gene: 6. The CDR3 runs 14 residues. The germline V gene has CDR1 MNHEY and CDR2 SVGAGI.

V and J are TRBV4-1 and TRBJ1-2, with a possible D match to TRBD1 (5 bases). Germline V lookup: CDR1 MGHRA, CDR2 YSYEKL. The CDR3 covers 14 residues. Trimming stripped 1 base from V and 4 bases from J, with 10 bases between. The CDR3 reads CASSQAQGPYGYTF. CDR3 nucleotides: TGCGCCAGCAGCCAAGCCCAGGGCCCCTATGGCTACACCTTC.

This clonotype came up once. The chain links TRBV5-1 to TRBJ2-7; 7 bases match TRBD1. The CDR3 runs 14 residues. V lost 6 bases, J lost 3 bases, and 9 bases stayed unmatched. CDR1 is SGHRS and CDR2 is YFSETQ in the germline V gene. CDR3 DNA sequence: TGCGCCAGCAACCCGAGGACAGGCAACTACGAGCAGTACTTC. The encoded protein is CASNPRTGNYEQYF.

This chain links TRBV20-1 with TRBJ1-1; 7 bases map to TRBD1. From germline, CDR1 is DFQATT and CDR2 SNEGSKA (reference sequence). The V segment lost 1 base and the J segment 0 bases; nucleotides outside the gene matches: 2. There are 14 residues in the CDR3. The CDR3: CSARGQGVNTEAFF. CDR3 DNA: TGCAGTGCTAGAGGACAGGGAGTGAACACTGAAGCTTTCTTT.

V and J are TRBV30 and TRBJ2-3, with D hard to call. V shed 2 bases and J shed 2 bases, with 8 bases lying between them. The CDR3 is 13 residues long. Germline V gives CDR1 GTSNPN, CDR2 SVGIG (reference sequence). CDR3 sequence (DNA): TGTGCCTGGAGTCCACGGGTCACAGATACGCAGTATTTT. Encoded protein: CAWSPRVTDTQYF.

The chain uses TRBV5-4 and TRBJ2-2; D unclear. Per germline, CDR1 SGHNT and CDR2 YYREEE (reference sequence). The CDR3 extends over 17 amino acids. V lost 6 bases and J 0 bases, leaving 18 bases between the germline ends. CDR3 DNA sequence: TGTGCCAGCACCGTAATGTTCGAGGCCGCGAACACCGGGGAGCTGTTTTTT. It specifies CASTVMFEAANTGELFF.

The gene calls are TRBV4-3 and TRBJ2-1; D is ambiguous. This CDR3 has 15 residues. CDR1 and CDR2 from the germline V gene are LGHNA and YSLEER. Trimming shortened V by 1 base and J by 5 bases, and 12 bases separated the two germline ends. CDR3 amino acids: CASSQAPGPNNEQFF. DNA of the CDR3: TGCGCCAGCAGCCAAGCTCCAGGACCGAACAATGAGCAGTTCTTC.

The chain links TRBV7-9 to TRBJ2-7, with 8 bases aligning to TRBD1. The CDR3 is 16 residues long. In germline, CDR1 is SEHNR, CDR2 FQNEAQ (reference sequence). V shed 0 bases, J shed 6 bases, and the junction held 10 bases outside the gene matches. The CDR3 DNA reads TGTGCCAGCAGCTTAGCGCCTGGGACAGGTCGGGTCGAGCAGTACTTC. This gives the protein CASSLAPGTGRVEQYF. The full variable domain, its missing parts supplied by reference TRBV7-9 and TRBJ2-7, is DTGVSQNPRHKITKRGQNVTFRCDPISEHNRLYWYRQTLGQGPEFLTYFQNEAQLEKSRLLSDRFSAERPKGSFSTLEIQRTEQGDSAMYLCASSLAPGTGRVEQYFGPGTRLTVT.

The chain joins TRBV7-9 to TRBJ2-3; no clear D. This CDR3 has 13 amino acids. CDR1 and CDR2 (germline): SEHNR, FQNEAQ (reference sequence). V lost 7 bases to trimming and J lost 2 bases, with 10 bases between them. The CDR3: CASTPGVTDTQYF. In DNA, the CDR3 is TGTGCCAGCACCCCGGGTGTCACAGATACGCAGTATTTT. Based on the CDR3 plus reference TRBV7-9 and TRBJ2-3, the full variable domain is DTGVSQNPRHKITKRGQNVTFRCDPISEHNRLYWYRQTLGQGPEFLTYFQNEAQLEKSRLLSDRFSAERPKGSFSTLEIQRTEQGDSAMYLCASTPGVTDTQYFGPGTRLTVL.

The chain links TRBV20-1 to TRBJ2-1; TRBD1 agrees at 7 bases. The CDR3 has 14 residues. V was clipped by 2 bases and J by 5 bases; unmatched bases: 6. Germline V CDR1 and CDR2: DFQATT, SNEGSKA (reference sequence). CDR3 in DNA: TGCAGTGCTAGACCAGGGACAGCCGACAATGAGCAGTTCTTC. Translating gives CSARPGTADNEQFF.

This sequence joins TRBV6-1 and TRBJ2-3, with TRBD2 matching 11 bases. Germline V CDR1 and CDR2: MNHNS, SASEGT. There are 16 residues in the CDR3. Losses at the gene ends were 3 bases for V and 3 bases for J; bases not matched to a gene: 5. The CDR3 protein is CASSDLLAGGTDTQYF. The DNA of the CDR3 is TGTGCCAGCAGTGACCTCTTAGCGGGGGGGACAGATACGCAGTATTTT.

This sequence joins TRBV20-1 and TRBJ2-3; no reliable D call. CDR1 and CDR2 from the germline V gene are DFQATT and SNEGSKA (reference sequence). The CDR3 length is 14 residues. V lost 6 bases to trimming and J lost 4 bases, with 17 bases between them. The CDR3 region has the DNA TGCAGTGCGCTTCATGGGATGGGTTCAGATACGCAGTATTTT. The encoded protein is CSALHGMGSDTQYF.

This chain joins TRBV6-1 and TRBJ2-3; D may correspond to TRBD1 or TRBD2 (5 bases each). Trimming left V 6 bases short and J 4 bases short, with 17 bases between. Germline CDR1 MNHNS, CDR2 SASEGT. The CDR3 runs 15 residues. The CDR3 region has the DNA TGTGCCAGCAGACCAAGGAGTCAGGGAGCAGATACGCAGTATTTT. As protein: CASRPRSQGADTQYF.

This chain connects TRBV10-3 to TRBJ2-1; 8 bases are shared with TRBD2. This CDR3 is built from 14 residues. CDR1 is ENHRY, CDR2 SYGVKD, per germline. Losses at the gene ends were 4 bases for V and 7 bases for J; bases not matched to a gene: 6. The CDR3 region is CAISVERGSNEQFF. In DNA, the CDR3 is TGTGCCATCAGTGTTGAGCGGGGGTCGAATGAGCAGTTCTTC.

The chain is built from TRBV20-1 and TRBJ2-2; D may match TRBD1 or TRBD2 (6 bases each). The CDR3 has 16 amino acids. Trimming removed 2 bases from V and 5 bases from J, with 18 bases in between. The germline CDR1 and CDR2 sequences are DFQATT and SNEGSKA (reference sequence). The CDR3 region is CSARIRGREGTGELFF. The CDR3 nucleotides are TGCAGTGCTAGAATTCGGGGGCGCGAGGGAACCGGGGAGCTGTTTTTT.

This clonotype has only one observation. The CDR3 DNA is TGTGCCAGCAGCCAGGAGTATAGGGATGGCTACACCTTC. This gives the protein CASSQEYRDGYTF. The rearrangement joins TRBV14 to TRBJ1-2; D call uncertain. This CDR3 has 13 residues. The germline gives CDR1 SGHDN, CDR2 FVKESK. V lost 3 bases, J lost 6 bases, and 11 bases lay in between.

V usage is TRBV6-5 and J usage is TRBJ1-2; D is undetermined. Trimming took off 4 bases at V and 5 bases at J, with 14 bases between the two ends. Looked up from germline, CDR1 is MNHEY and CDR2 is SVGAGI. This CDR3 has 14 amino acids. This CDR3 is CASSSHSDGYGYTF. The CDR3 DNA reads TGTGCCAGCAGTTCCCACTCGGACGGGTATGGCTACACCTTC.